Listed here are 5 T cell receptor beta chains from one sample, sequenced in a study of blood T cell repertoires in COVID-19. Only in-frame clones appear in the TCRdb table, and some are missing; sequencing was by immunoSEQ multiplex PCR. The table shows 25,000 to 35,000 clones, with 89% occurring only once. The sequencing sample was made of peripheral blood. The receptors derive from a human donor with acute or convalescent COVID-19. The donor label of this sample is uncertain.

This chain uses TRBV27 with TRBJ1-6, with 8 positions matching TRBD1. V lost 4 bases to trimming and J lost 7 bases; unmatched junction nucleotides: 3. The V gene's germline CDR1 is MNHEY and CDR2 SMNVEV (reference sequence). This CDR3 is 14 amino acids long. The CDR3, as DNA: TGTGCCAGCAGTTCGGGACAGGAGAATTCACCCCTCCACTTT. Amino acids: CASSSGQENSPLHF.

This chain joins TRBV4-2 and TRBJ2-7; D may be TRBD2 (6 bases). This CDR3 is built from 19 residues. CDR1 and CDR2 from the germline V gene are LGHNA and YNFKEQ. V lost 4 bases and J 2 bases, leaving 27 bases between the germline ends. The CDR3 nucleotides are TGTGCCAGCAGCCGTCTCGTTGGGGGGAGCAGGGTTGGGGCCTACGAGCAGTACTTC. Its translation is CASSRLVGGSRVGAYEQYF.

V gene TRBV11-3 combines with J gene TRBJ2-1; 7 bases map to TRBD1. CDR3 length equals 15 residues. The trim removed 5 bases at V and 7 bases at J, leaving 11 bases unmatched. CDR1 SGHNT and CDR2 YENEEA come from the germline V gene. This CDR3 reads CASSPNRGRANEQFF. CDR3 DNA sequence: TGTGCCAGCAGCCCCAACAGGGGTCGTGCGAATGAGCAGTTCTTC.

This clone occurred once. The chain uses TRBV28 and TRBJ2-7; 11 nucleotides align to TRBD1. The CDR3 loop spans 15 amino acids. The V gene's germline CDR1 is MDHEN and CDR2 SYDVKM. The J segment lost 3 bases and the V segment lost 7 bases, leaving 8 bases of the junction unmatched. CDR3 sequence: CASIIRGTGGYEQYF. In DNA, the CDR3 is TGTGCCAGCATCATACGGGGGACAGGGGGCTACGAGCAGTACTTC. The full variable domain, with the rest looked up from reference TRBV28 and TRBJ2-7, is DVKVTQSSRYLVKRTGEKVFLECVQDMDHENMFWYRQDPGLGLRLIYFSYDVKMKEKGDIPEGYSVSREKKERFSLILESASTNQTSMYLCASIIRGTGGYEQYFGPGTRLTVT.

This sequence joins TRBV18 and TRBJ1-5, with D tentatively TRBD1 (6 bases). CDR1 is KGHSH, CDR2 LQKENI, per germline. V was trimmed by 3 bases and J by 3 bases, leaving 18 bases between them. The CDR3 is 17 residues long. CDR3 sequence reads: CASSPGGGQAFNQPQHF. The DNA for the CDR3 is TGTGCCAGCTCACCGGGAGGGGGGCAAGCCTTCAATCAGCCCCAGCATTTT.